Reported below is one T cell receptor beta chain. Its matching antigen is unknown. These data originate in a study of T-cell memory formation after mild COVID-19. About the research overall: In these data, TCR clusters were largely donor specific. Findings of the study overall: Clones which contracted sat mainly in CM and EM if CD4+, and in EMRA if CD8+. Day 15 to 85 contracting clones showed balanced CD4/CD8; later expanders leaned CD4+.

From 5'RACE with constant-segment primers came TCR alpha and TCR beta cDNA libraries that carried sample barcodes and UMIs. TCRdb recomputed calls from the 5' RACE reads with MiXCR, one row per CDR3 protein. This table has roughly 150,000 distinct CDR3 sequences, about 15% appearing once. The germline gives CDR1 SEHNR, CDR2 FQNEAQ (reference sequence). V was trimmed by 1 base and J by 3 bases, leaving 3 bases between them. This CDR3 region has 12 residues. Material for sequencing was PBMCs or a T cell subset sorted from them (not recorded which). The rearrangement uses TRBV7-9 and TRBJ1-1; D uncertain. The receptor was isolated from an adult woman who had mild COVID-19 (a few samples of this study predate the infection). Cell type and time point are not known. For the CDR3, the DNA is TGTGCCAGCAGCTTAGAGGACACTGAAGCTTTCTTT. It yields the protein CASSLEDTEAFF. Full variable domain (rest looked up from reference TRBV7-9 and TRBJ1-1): DTGVSQNPRHKITKRGQNVTFRCDPISEHNRLYWYRQTLGQGPEFLTYFQNEAQLEKSRLLSDRFSAERPKGSFSTLEIQRTEQGDSAMYLCASSLEDTEAFFGQGTRLTVV.